The 20 T cell receptor beta chains presented below share a single source sample, sequenced in a study of T cell repertoires in ileal Crohn's disease. Here immunoSEQ multiplex PCR was the method, and the copy in TCRdb shows in-frame clones only, minus some. Among thousands of clones, about four fifths were seen once, and the ten largest hold roughly 5%. The sample comprised ileal tissue. The receptor set was obtained from an adult with Crohn's disease.

The gene calls are TRBV30 and TRBJ1-5; D not certain. The CDR3 extends over 14 amino acids. Germline V gene data show CDR1 as GTSNPN and CDR2 as SVGIG (reference sequence). Between the trimmed V and J ends, which lost 1 base and 5 bases, there was a span of 12 bases. In DNA form, the CDR3 reads TGTGCCTGGAGTGCTATAGCGGGAGATCAGCCCCAGCATTTT. Amino acids: CAWSAIAGDQPQHF.

The rearrangement links TRBV12-5 to TRBJ2-7; D is possibly TRBD2 (5 bases). Trimming shortened V by 0 bases and J by 0 bases, and 9 bases separated the two germline ends. This CDR3 is 15 amino acids long. Germline values: CDR1 LGHNT, CDR2 FRNRAP. The CDR3 nucleotides read TGTGCTAGTGGTTTGGTACTAGGACCCTCCTACGAGCAGTACTTC. Its translation is CASGLVLGPSYEQYF.

This sequence joins TRBV30 and TRBJ1-4; D perhaps matches TRBD1 (5 bases). This CDR3 spans 14 amino acids. CDR1 and CDR2 (germline): GTSNPN, SVGIG (reference sequence). V lost 0 bases and J 7 bases, leaving 12 bases between the germline ends. CDR3 sequence: CAWSVDAGGEKLFF. CDR3 nucleotide sequence: TGTGCCTGGAGTGTGGACGCGGGGGGTGAAAAACTGTTTTTT.

In this sample, this clone turned up once. The rearrangement joins TRBV5-1 to TRBJ2-7; 12 positions agree with TRBD2. Germline V CDR1 and CDR2: SGHRS, YFSETQ. Unmatched junction bases numbered 6, after V lost 4 bases and J lost 1 base. The CDR3 length is 16 residues. Here the CDR3 reads CASSPRTSGVSYEQYF. The CDR3 DNA is TGCGCCAGCAGCCCCCGGACTAGCGGGGTTTCCTACGAGCAGTACTTC.

This clone occurred once. The rearrangement uses TRBV19 and TRBJ2-7; TRBD2 matches 9 bases. In germline, CDR1 is LNHDA, CDR2 SQIVND (reference sequence). This CDR3 contains 14 residues. V shed 10 bases, J shed 3 bases, and the junction held 10 bases outside the gene matches. The DNA of the CDR3 is TGTGCCACCCTAGGCCAGCGGGAGGTCTACGAGCAGTACTTC. It codes for CATLGQREVYEQYF.

The chain carries TRBV2 and TRBJ2-1; D not resolved. The CDR3 is made up of 14 amino acids. Germline V gives CDR1 SNHLY, CDR2 FYNNEI. The V gene lost 3 bases and the J gene lost 9 bases, with 15 bases spanning the gap. CDR3 nucleotide sequence: TGTGCCAGCAGTGAGTTAGAGGCATTGGGTGAGCAGTTCTTC. Protein product: CASSELEALGEQFF.

CDR3 protein: CASRRGRDREDGTEAFF. CDR3 bases: TGTGCCAGTAGGCGGGGGCGGGACAGGGAAGATGGAACTGAAGCTTTCTTT. V usage is TRBV19 and J usage is TRBJ1-1; 9 bases are a match to TRBD1. Germline CDR1 LNHDA, CDR2 SQIVND (reference sequence). With V trimmed by 6 bases and J by 5 bases, 16 bases remained unmatched. The CDR3 is 17 residues long.

The V and J genes are TRBV4-1 and TRBJ1-2; 7 bases fit TRBD1. The CDR3 contains 15 residues. Germline trimming cut 3 bases from V and 4 bases from J; bases unmatched to any gene: 8. From germline, CDR1 is MGHRA and CDR2 YSYEKL. DNA of the CDR3: TGCGCCAGCAGCCACGGGACAGCTGAGCTCTATGGCTACACCTTC. Amino acid sequence: CASSHGTAELYGYTF.

The rearrangement uses TRBV19 and TRBJ2-3; TRBD2 matches 9 bases. The CDR3 spans 15 residues. Germline trimming cut 6 bases from V and 0 bases from J; bases unmatched to any gene: 4. Germline assignment: CDR1 LNHDA and CDR2 SQIVND (reference sequence). The CDR3 nucleotides read TGTGCCAGTAGCCGGACTAGCGTTAGCACAGATACGCAGTATTTT. This sequence encodes CASSRTSVSTDTQYF.

This clone appeared a single time. The chain carries TRBV7-6 and TRBJ2-7; 14 bases are shared with TRBD2. Germline CDR1 and CDR2: SGHVS and FNYEAQ. This CDR3 is built from 20 residues. J gave up 7 bases and V 5 bases, and 22 bases lay outside the gene matches. The CDR3 protein is CASSPLGLAGGRSSNVEQYF. The DNA for the CDR3 is TGTGCCAGCAGCCCACTTGGACTAGCGGGAGGCCGAAGTTCAAATGTAGAGCAGTACTTC. The whole variable domain, remainder taken from reference TRBV7-6 and TRBJ2-7, is GAGVSQSPRYKVTKRGQDVALRCDPISGHVSLYWYRQALGQGPEFLTYFNYEAQQDKSGLPNDRFSAERPEGSISTLTIQRTEQRDSAMYRCASSPLGLAGGRSSNVEQYFGPGTRLTVT.

The chain uses TRBV19 and TRBJ1-3, with unresolved D. The germline CDR1 and CDR2 sequences are LNHDA and SQIVND (reference sequence). Trimming shortened V by 5 bases and J by 0 bases, and 8 bases separated the two germline ends. The CDR3 has 14 residues. The CDR3 DNA reads TGTGCCAGTAGTTTTGGCAACTCTGGAAACACCATATATTTT. Protein product: CASSFGNSGNTIYF.

V usage is TRBV30 and J usage is TRBJ2-7; weak D call: TRBD1 (5 bases). The germline V gene encodes CDR1 GTSNPN and CDR2 SVGIG (reference sequence). V was pared by 0 bases and J by 1 base, with 7 bases between. This CDR3 region has 13 residues. The CDR3 region is CAWSVGQSYEQYF. The CDR3 bases are TGTGCCTGGAGTGTGGGGCAGTCCTACGAGCAGTACTTC.

Only a few counts were recorded for this clone. The chain combines TRBV18 with TRBJ2-5, with D unclear. Germline assignment: CDR1 KGHSH and CDR2 LQKENI. The CDR3 extends over 13 amino acids. With 3 bases removed from V and 1 base from J, the gap between germline ends came to 6 bases. The CDR3 is CASSPNVQETQYF. Written as DNA, the CDR3 is TGTGCCAGCTCACCTAATGTCCAAGAGACCCAGTACTTC.

The chain combines TRBV7-9 with TRBJ2-7, with TRBD2 matching 12 bases. The CDR3 runs to 13 residues. Unmatched junction bases numbered 5, after V lost 8 bases and J lost 6 bases. The V gene's germline CDR1 is SEHNR and CDR2 FQNEAQ (reference sequence). DNA of the CDR3: TGTGCCAGCTCAGGGGGACTAGCGGGCGAGCAGTACTTC. Its translation: CASSGGLAGEQYF.

This rearrangement joins TRBV2 to TRBJ2-1, with TRBD2 identical over 10 bases. V shed 5 bases, J shed 6 bases, and the junction held 7 bases outside the gene matches. Germline CDR1 SNHLY, CDR2 FYNNEI. The length of the CDR3 is 15 residues. The DNA for the CDR3 is TGTGCCAGCAGTCCAACTAGCGGGATCGGCAATGAGCAGTTCTTC. Its translation is CASSPTSGIGNEQFF. The complete variable domain, with remaining parts taken from reference TRBV2 and TRBJ2-1, reads EPEVTQTPSHQVTQMGQEVILRCVPISNHLYFYWYRQILGQKVEFLVSFYNNEISEKSEIFDDQFSVERPDGSNFTLKIRSTKLEDSAMYFCASSPTSGIGNEQFFGPGTRLTVL.

The chain combines TRBV13 with TRBJ2-1, with D tentatively TRBD2 (5 bases). Germline values: CDR1 PRHDT, CDR2 FYEKMQ (reference sequence). V was trimmed by 5 bases and J by 5 bases, leaving 10 bases between them. This CDR3 spans 13 amino acids. CDR3 nucleotide sequence: TGTGCCAGCAGCCTCCTGCGGGACAATGAGCAGTTCTTC. Translation: CASSLLRDNEQFF.

This clone was recorded once. The chain has TRBV4-2 and TRBJ2-7; TRBD2 agrees at 11 bases. The CDR3 has 16 residues. Germline V gives CDR1 LGHNA, CDR2 YNFKEQ. The V segment lost 0 bases and the J segment 4 bases; nucleotides outside the gene matches: 5. CDR3 sequence reads: CASSQEASGRRYEQYF. The CDR3 DNA sequence: TGTGCCAGCAGCCAAGAGGCTAGCGGGAGGCGTTACGAGCAGTACTTC.

This chain joins TRBV25-1 and TRBJ2-1; unclear D gene. CDR3 length equals 14 residues. Germline-derived CDR1 and CDR2 are MGHDK and SYGVNS. V dropped 5 bases and J dropped 8 bases, with 16 bases sitting between them. CDR3 amino acids: CASSFTSTDYEQFF. The CDR3 DNA follows: TGTGCCAGCAGTTTTACTTCCACTGACTATGAGCAGTTCTTC.

J is TRBJ2-3 and V is TRBV4-1; D is perhaps TRBD2 (6 bases). The CDR3 has 14 residues. Germline CDR1 is MGHRA and CDR2 is YSYEKL. Deletions cut 3 bases from V and 2 bases from J, with 9 bases between. The CDR3 bases are TGCGCCAGCAGCCACGGGAGTGACACAGATACGCAGTATTTT. This translates into CASSHGSDTDTQYF.

The chain links TRBV28 to TRBJ1-4; D is possibly TRBD1 (6 bases). The V gene lost 4 bases and the J gene lost 8 bases, with 14 bases spanning the gap. The CDR3 runs 14 residues. Germline V CDR1 and CDR2: MDHEN, SYDVKM. For the CDR3, the DNA is TGTGCCAGCAGTTCACCAGGGGAGGGCGAAAAACTGTTTTTT. Amino acids: CASSSPGEGEKLFF.